Sequencing of this T cell receptor beta chain was carried out in a study of shared clonotypes between healthy human individuals. Study-wide results and caveats: Sampling included only blood; tissue repertoires likely differ.

Only in-frame clones appear in the TCRdb table, and some are missing; sequencing was by immunoSEQ multiplex PCR. The data hold about 770,000 clones, with over 60% observed a single time. CDR3 length: 14 amino acids. Germline assignment: CDR1 SQVTM and CDR2 ANQGSEA. J gave up 2 bases and V 7 bases, and 8 bases lay outside the gene matches. Points on this clone: Its antigen is as yet unknown.

Donors, healthy HIV-negative adults, lacked recent acute infections or vaccinations. Splitting of CD4+ cells produced CD45RA+ naive and CD45RA-negative memory subsets. The sample was memory CD4+ T cells sorted from blood. Subset described: CD45RA-negative fraction. This clonotype was sampled from a woman in her 30s in good health. The chain is built from TRBV29-1 and TRBJ2-3, with 8 bases aligning to TRBD2. CDR3 region: CSAPSGLITDTQYF. The CDR3 DNA is TGCAGCGCCCCTAGCGGGCTCATCACAGATACGCAGTATTTT.